The 26 T cell receptor beta chains below come from one sample, sequenced in a study of blood T cell repertoires in COVID-19. Sequencing used immunoSEQ multiplex PCR; TCRdb keeps in-frame clones, though not all of them. Of about 390,000 clones in the sample, just under 90% are singletons; the top ten hold about a tenth. Sequenced input: PBMCs or T cells enriched from blood (not recorded which). The receptor source for this set is a woman in her 50s who had recovered from COVID-19.

The V call is TRBV5-8, the J call TRBJ2-7; 8 nucleotides align to TRBD1. V lost 2 bases to trimming and J lost 5 bases; unmatched junction nucleotides: 6. This CDR3 has 14 residues. From germline, CDR1 is SGHTS and CDR2 YDEGEE. The CDR3 sequence is CASSFRDRSHEQYF. CDR3 bases: TGTGCCAGCAGCTTCCGGGACAGGTCCCACGAGCAGTACTTC.

The chain recombines TRBV5-8 with TRBJ1-5; no clear D. The CDR3 length is 15 residues. Germline assignment: CDR1 SGHTS and CDR2 YDEGEE. Between the trimmed V and J ends, which lost 1 base and 6 bases, there was a span of 14 bases. CDR3 protein: CASSLTGVYSQPQHF. DNA for the CDR3: TGTGCCAGCAGCTTGACGGGAGTATACTCTCAGCCCCAGCATTTT.

V is TRBV2 and J is TRBJ1-1; possibly TRBD1 for D (5 bases). V lost 0 bases to trimming and J lost 7 bases, with 15 bases between them. Per germline, CDR1 SNHLY and CDR2 FYNNEI. The CDR3 has 15 residues. CDR3 residues: CASSEALSGKIEAFF. The CDR3, as DNA: TGTGCCAGCAGTGAAGCGCTGTCAGGGAAGATTGAAGCTTTCTTT.

V and J are TRBV4-2 and TRBJ1-1, with TRBD1 as a possible D gene (5 bases). The CDR3 has 13 residues. V was trimmed by 0 bases and J by 8 bases, leaving 10 bases between them. Germline lookup yields CDR1 LGHNA and CDR2 YNFKEQ. The CDR3 reads CASSQEWGVEAFF. The CDR3 DNA reads as TGTGCCAGCAGCCAAGAATGGGGGGTCGAAGCTTTCTTT.

The gene calls are TRBV5-8 and TRBJ2-7, with 9 positions matching TRBD1. The V gene's germline CDR1 is SGHTS and CDR2 YDEGEE. The trim removed 4 bases at V and 3 bases at J, leaving 5 bases unmatched. The CDR3 has 14 residues. The CDR3 reads CASSPRDRVYEQYF. The CDR3 DNA follows: TGTGCCAGCAGCCCCCGGGACAGGGTCTACGAGCAGTACTTC.

The chain uses TRBV4-2 and TRBJ2-3; 7 nucleotides line up with TRBD1. The CDR3 extends over 16 amino acids. Trimming at V came to 2 bases and at J to 6 bases, leaving 11 bases not matched to a gene. Per germline, CDR1 LGHNA and CDR2 YNFKEQ. CDR3 in DNA: TGTGCCAGCAGCCAACCGACAGGGTGGCCCGGGGATACGCAGTATTTT. Translated: CASSQPTGWPGDTQYF.

This chain connects TRBV4-2 to TRBJ2-1; D is ambiguous. This CDR3 has 16 amino acids. From germline, CDR1 is LGHNA and CDR2 YNFKEQ. V lost 0 bases and J 4 bases, leaving 13 bases between the germline ends. This CDR3 reads CASSQDPAIAYNEQFF. The CDR3 DNA is TGTGCCAGCAGCCAAGATCCGGCTATAGCTTACAATGAGCAGTTCTTC.

As to this clone: The sample contains more than one DNA sequence encoding this CDR3. The CDR3 is CSVEDRMNTEAFF. CDR3 DNA sequence: TGCAGCGTTGAAGACAGGATGAACACTGAAGCTTTCTTT. This chain links TRBV29-1 with TRBJ1-1, with D uncertain. The germline V gene encodes CDR1 SQVTM and CDR2 ANQGSEA. Deletions cut 0 bases from V and 0 bases from J, with 5 bases between. The CDR3 has 13 residues.

This clone occurred a few times. This chain uses TRBV4-2 with TRBJ1-5; a possible D gene is TRBD1 (6 bases). The CDR3 is made up of 16 amino acids. CDR1 and CDR2 from the germline V gene are LGHNA and YNFKEQ. V was cut by 4 bases and J by 3 bases, with 16 bases left in between. CDR3 DNA: TGTGCCAGCAGCCCCACACTTAACAGGGACAATCAGCCCCAGCATTTT. Protein sequence: CASSPTLNRDNQPQHF.

Details on this clone: Other DNA variants within this sample encode the same CDR3. This chain uses TRBV28 with TRBJ2-7, with D perhaps matching TRBD2 (5 bases). This CDR3 contains 12 residues. Germline CDR1 and CDR2: MDHEN and SYDVKM. Trimming removed 2 bases from V and 4 bases from J, with 6 bases in between. This chain's CDR3 is CASSLSGYEQYF. The CDR3 DNA follows: TGTGCCAGCAGTTTAAGCGGATACGAGCAGTACTTC.

J is TRBJ1-4 and V is TRBV7-8, with D perhaps matching TRBD1 (5 bases). V shed 5 bases and J shed 7 bases, with 20 bases lying between them. CDR3 length: 16 amino acids. The germline CDR1 and CDR2 sequences are SGHVS and FQNEAQ. The CDR3 region is CASSRAQGRSGEKLFF. The DNA of the CDR3 is TGTGCCAGCAGCCGAGCCCAGGGCCGGTCAGGTGAAAAACTGTTTTTT. Drawing the rest from reference TRBV7-8 and TRBJ1-4, the complete variable domain is GAGVSQSPRYKVAKRGQDVALRCDPISGHVSLFWYQQALGQGPEFLTYFQNEAQLDKSGLPSDRFFAERPEGSVSTLKIQRTQQEDSAVYLCASSRAQGRSGEKLFFGSGTQLSVL.

The chain employs TRBV19 and TRBJ1-1; a possible D gene is TRBD1 (5 bases). The CDR3 has 18 amino acids. Trimming left V 6 bases short and J 3 bases short, with 26 bases between. The germline V gene encodes CDR1 LNHDA and CDR2 SQIVND (reference sequence). CDR3 region: CASSRSLGQGLKDTEAFF. The CDR3 DNA follows: TGTGCCAGTAGCAGATCCCTGGGGCAGGGCCTGAAGGACACTGAAGCTTTCTTT.

The rearrangement uses TRBV13 and TRBJ1-4, with a possible D match to TRBD1 (6 bases). Trimming left V 0 bases short and J 5 bases short, with 10 bases between. This CDR3 is built from 15 residues. From germline, CDR1 is PRHDT and CDR2 FYEKMQ (reference sequence). CDR3 sequence reads: CASSLGVQGNEKLFF. In DNA form, the CDR3 reads TGTGCCAGCAGCTTAGGAGTCCAGGGGAATGAAAAACTGTTTTTT.

This chain links TRBV6-2 or TRBV6-3 with TRBJ2-1, with 8 bases fitting TRBD2. CDR3 length: 17 residues. V trimming: 1 base; J trimming: 4 bases; junction bases outside the gene matches: 9. The germline gives CDR1 MNHEY, CDR2 SVGEGT. Here the CDR3 reads CASSYFPHAGGYNEQFF. DNA of the CDR3: TGTGCCAGCAGTTACTTCCCCCATGCGGGGGGTTACAATGAGCAGTTCTTC.

J is TRBJ1-5 and V is TRBV28; D is perhaps TRBD1 (5 bases). Trimming removed 6 bases at V and 11 bases at J, with 14 bases between. Per the germline V gene, CDR1 is MDHEN and CDR2 is SYDVKM. The CDR3 runs 12 residues. Here the CDR3 reads CASSPREGAQHF. CDR3 nucleotide sequence: TGTGCCAGCAGCCCCAGGGAAGGGGCCCAGCATTTT.

This chain links TRBV28 with TRBJ1-5; D unresolved. Per the germline V gene, CDR1 is MDHEN and CDR2 is SYDVKM. With 1 base removed from V and 6 bases from J, the gap between germline ends came to 7 bases. CDR3 size: 13 residues. CDR3 protein: CASSLLRGQPQHF. The DNA for the CDR3 is TGTGCCAGCAGTTTATTGCGAGGTCAGCCCCAGCATTTT.

V usage is TRBV11-2 and J usage is TRBJ1-5; D is perhaps TRBD1 (6 bases). Germline CDR1 and CDR2: SGHAT and FQNNGV. This CDR3 comprises 13 residues. V dropped 5 bases and J dropped 4 bases, with 9 bases sitting between them. CDR3 sequence reads: CASSADRNQPQHF. DNA of the CDR3: TGTGCCAGCAGCGCGGACAGAAATCAGCCCCAGCATTTT.

The rearrangement joins TRBV13 to TRBJ1-1; D is uncertain. CDR1 is PRHDT and CDR2 is FYEKMQ in the germline V gene (reference sequence). The V end lost 5 bases, the J end lost 5 bases, and 9 bases lay between the germline ends. The CDR3 consists of 12 residues. The CDR3 coding sequence is TGTGCCAGCAGCCGTACGGGAACTGAAGCTTTCTTT. It yields the protein CASSRTGTEAFF.

The chain combines TRBV6-1 with TRBJ1-1; D unclear. The CDR3 covers 14 residues. Germline V gives CDR1 MNHNS, CDR2 SASEGT. V was cut by 2 bases and J by 6 bases, with 13 bases left in between. Written as DNA, the CDR3 is TGTGCCAGCAGTGAAACGGGTCAGAGCGCTGAAGCTTTCTTT. Amino acid sequence: CASSETGQSAEAFF.

Remarks on this clone: Other DNA sequences in this specimen translate into the identical CDR3. The chain employs TRBV6-1 and TRBJ1-2; a weak D match, TRBD1 (5 bases). The length of the CDR3 is 13 residues. Germline-derived CDR1 and CDR2 are MNHNS and SASEGT. Trimming cost V 0 bases and J 3 bases, with 5 bases left between them. The CDR3 region is CASSEAGDYGYTF. The CDR3 bases are TGTGCCAGCAGTGAAGCAGGGGACTATGGCTACACCTTC.

The chain is built from TRBV9 and TRBJ1-4; D not certain. Trimming took 0 bases from V and 6 from J, leaving 12 bases between them. Germline V lookup: CDR1 SGDLS, CDR2 YYNGEE. This CDR3 spans 15 amino acids. Here the CDR3 reads CASSVVGGRDEKLFF. The DNA for the CDR3 is TGTGCCAGCAGCGTAGTTGGCGGCCGGGATGAAAAACTGTTTTTT.

The chain carries TRBV10-3 and TRBJ1-6; TRBD1 agrees at 7 bases. From germline, CDR1 is ENHRY and CDR2 SYGVKD. The J segment lost 10 bases and the V segment lost 3 bases, leaving 12 bases of the junction unmatched. This CDR3 spans 16 amino acids. The CDR3 bases are TGTGCCATCAGTGACGCCGACAGGGTTAAATCATCACCCCTCCACTTT. Protein product: CAISDADRVKSSPLHF.

V usage is TRBV30 and J usage is TRBJ1-6; 8 bases agree with TRBD1. The CDR3 runs to 17 residues. Germline CDR1 GTSNPN, CDR2 SVGIG (reference sequence). Unmatched junction bases numbered 18, after V lost 0 bases and J lost 14 bases. The CDR3 coding sequence is TGTGCCTGGAGTGTAACCCGGACAGGGATAAACTTTCAGGCCCTCCACTTT. Protein: CAWSVTRTGINFQALHF.

Many counts were recorded for this clone. This chain joins TRBV5-1 and TRBJ1-4; 7 bases are a match to TRBD1. With 4 bases clipped from V and 8 bases from J, the junction kept 14 bases outside the gene matches. Germline values: CDR1 SGHRS, CDR2 YFSETQ. CDR3 length: 16 amino acids. The CDR3 nucleotides are TGCGCCAGCAGCCCACAGGGAACCATGGACAGGGAAAAACTGTTTTTT. Amino acids: CASSPQGTMDREKLFF.

V and J are TRBV7-2 and TRBJ2-3, with D perhaps matching TRBD1 (5 bases). V lost 4 bases, J lost 5 bases, and 13 bases lay in between. Germline CDR1 SGHTA, CDR2 FQGNSA. CDR3 length: 14 amino acids. CDR3 in DNA: TGTGCCAGCAGCTCAGTTGGGGCGGTAGATACGCAGTATTTT. It translates to CASSSVGAVDTQYF.

This clone was seen a few times. The genes are TRBV7-9 and TRBJ2-7, with D possibly being TRBD2 (6 bases). CDR3 length equals 16 residues. Trimming took 4 bases from V and 6 from J, leaving 22 bases between them. Germline V gene data show CDR1 as SEHNR and CDR2 as FQNEAQ (reference sequence). Written as DNA, the CDR3 is TGTGCCAGCAGCTCCTCCCCCCGGCAGGGAGGAGGCGAGCAGTACTTC. Its translation is CASSSSPRQGGGEQYF.